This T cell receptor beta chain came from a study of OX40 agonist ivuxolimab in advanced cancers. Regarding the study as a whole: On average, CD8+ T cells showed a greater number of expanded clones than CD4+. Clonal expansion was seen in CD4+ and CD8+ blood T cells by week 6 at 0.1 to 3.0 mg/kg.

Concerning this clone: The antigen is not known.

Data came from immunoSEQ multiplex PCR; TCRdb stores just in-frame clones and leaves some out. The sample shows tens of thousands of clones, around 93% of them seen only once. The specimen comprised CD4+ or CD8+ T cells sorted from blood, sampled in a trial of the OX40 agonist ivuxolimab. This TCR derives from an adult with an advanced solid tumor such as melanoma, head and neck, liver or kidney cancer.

The DNA of the CDR3 is TGTGCCAGCAGCTTTGATGGGCTTCAGCCCCAGCATTTT. It codes for CASSFDGLQPQHF. The J gene is TRBJ1-5, the V gene TRBV5-4; D is undetermined. The CDR3 runs to 13 residues. Deletions cut 2 bases from V and 6 bases from J, with 9 bases between. Germline-derived CDR1 and CDR2 are SGHNT and YYREEE (reference sequence).